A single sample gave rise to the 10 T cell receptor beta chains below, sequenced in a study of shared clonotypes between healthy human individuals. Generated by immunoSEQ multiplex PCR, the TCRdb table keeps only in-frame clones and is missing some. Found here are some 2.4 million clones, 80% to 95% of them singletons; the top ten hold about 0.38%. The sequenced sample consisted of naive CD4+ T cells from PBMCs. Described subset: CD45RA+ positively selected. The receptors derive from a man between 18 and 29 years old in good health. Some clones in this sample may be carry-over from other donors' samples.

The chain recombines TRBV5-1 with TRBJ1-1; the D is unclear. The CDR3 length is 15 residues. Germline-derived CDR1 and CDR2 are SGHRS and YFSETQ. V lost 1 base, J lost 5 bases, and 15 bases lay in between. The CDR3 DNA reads TGCGCCAGCAGCTTGTTACCTAATTGGGAGACTGAAGCTTTCTTT. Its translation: CASSLLPNWETEAFF.

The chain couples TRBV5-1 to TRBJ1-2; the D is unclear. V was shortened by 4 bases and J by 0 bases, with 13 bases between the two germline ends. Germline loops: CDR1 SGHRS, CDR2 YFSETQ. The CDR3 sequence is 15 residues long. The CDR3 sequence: CASSPDPTANYGYTF. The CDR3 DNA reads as TGCGCCAGCAGCCCCGACCCCACAGCTAACTATGGCTACACCTTC.

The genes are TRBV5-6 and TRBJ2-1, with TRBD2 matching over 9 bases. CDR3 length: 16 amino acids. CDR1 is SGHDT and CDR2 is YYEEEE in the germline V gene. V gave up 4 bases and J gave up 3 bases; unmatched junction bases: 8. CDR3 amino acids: CASSPGLARLYNEQFF. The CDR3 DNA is TGTGCCAGCAGCCCGGGACTAGCTAGGCTCTACAATGAGCAGTTCTTC. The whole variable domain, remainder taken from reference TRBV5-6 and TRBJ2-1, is DAGVTQSPTHLIKTRGQQVTLRCSPKSGHDTVSWYQQALGQGPQFIFQYYEEEERQRGNFPDRFSGHQFPNYSSELNVNALLLGDSALYLCASSPGLARLYNEQFFGPGTRLTVL.

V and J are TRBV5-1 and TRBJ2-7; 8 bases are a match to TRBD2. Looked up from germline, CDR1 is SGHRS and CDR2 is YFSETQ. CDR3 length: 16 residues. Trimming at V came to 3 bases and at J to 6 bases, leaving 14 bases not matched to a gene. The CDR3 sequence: CASSSGQRELTSEQYF. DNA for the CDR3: TGCGCCAGCAGCTCGGGGCAGCGGGAGTTAACAAGCGAGCAGTACTTC.

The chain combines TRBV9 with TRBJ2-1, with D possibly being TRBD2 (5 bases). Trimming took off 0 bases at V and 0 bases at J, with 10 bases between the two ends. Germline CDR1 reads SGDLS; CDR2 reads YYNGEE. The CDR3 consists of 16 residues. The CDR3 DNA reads TGTGCCAGCAGCGTAGATCAGGCGGGCTCCTACAATGAGCAGTTCTTC. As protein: CASSVDQAGSYNEQFF.

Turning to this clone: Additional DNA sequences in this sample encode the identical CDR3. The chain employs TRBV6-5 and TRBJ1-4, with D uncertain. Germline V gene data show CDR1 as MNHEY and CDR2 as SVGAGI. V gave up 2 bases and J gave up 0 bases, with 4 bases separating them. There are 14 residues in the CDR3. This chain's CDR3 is CASSYGPTNEKLFF. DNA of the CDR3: TGTGCCAGCAGTTACGGCCCAACTAATGAAAAACTGTTTTTT.

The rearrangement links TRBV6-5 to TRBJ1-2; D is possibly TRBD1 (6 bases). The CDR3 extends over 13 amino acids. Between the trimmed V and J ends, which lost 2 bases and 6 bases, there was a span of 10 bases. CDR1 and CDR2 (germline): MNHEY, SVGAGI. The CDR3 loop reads CASSYPQGHGYTF. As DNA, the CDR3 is TGTGCCAGCAGTTACCCACAGGGACATGGCTACACCTTC.

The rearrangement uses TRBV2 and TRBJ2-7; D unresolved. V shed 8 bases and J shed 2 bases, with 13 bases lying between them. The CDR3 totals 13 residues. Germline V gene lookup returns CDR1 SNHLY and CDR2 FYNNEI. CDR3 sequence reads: CASGPILAYEQYF. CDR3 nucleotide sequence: TGTGCCAGCGGGCCGATCCTGGCCTACGAGCAGTACTTC.

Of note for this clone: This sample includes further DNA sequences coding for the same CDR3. CDR3 bases: TGTGCCAGTAGTATATTGCGGGGGGAGACCCAGTACTTC. Amino acids: CASSILRGETQYF. V usage is TRBV19 and J usage is TRBJ2-5; 7 nucleotides align to TRBD2. CDR3 length: 13 residues. In germline, CDR1 is LNHDA, CDR2 SQIVND (reference sequence). After removal of 2 bases from V and 5 bases from J, the junction contained 2 bases not matched to a gene.

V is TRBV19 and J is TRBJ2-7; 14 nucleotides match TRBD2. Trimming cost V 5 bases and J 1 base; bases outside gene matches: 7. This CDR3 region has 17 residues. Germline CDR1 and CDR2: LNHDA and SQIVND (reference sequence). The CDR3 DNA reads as TGTGCCAGTAGTTTACACGGGACTAGCGGGAGTTCCTACGAGCAGTACTTC. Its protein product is CASSLHGTSGSSYEQYF.